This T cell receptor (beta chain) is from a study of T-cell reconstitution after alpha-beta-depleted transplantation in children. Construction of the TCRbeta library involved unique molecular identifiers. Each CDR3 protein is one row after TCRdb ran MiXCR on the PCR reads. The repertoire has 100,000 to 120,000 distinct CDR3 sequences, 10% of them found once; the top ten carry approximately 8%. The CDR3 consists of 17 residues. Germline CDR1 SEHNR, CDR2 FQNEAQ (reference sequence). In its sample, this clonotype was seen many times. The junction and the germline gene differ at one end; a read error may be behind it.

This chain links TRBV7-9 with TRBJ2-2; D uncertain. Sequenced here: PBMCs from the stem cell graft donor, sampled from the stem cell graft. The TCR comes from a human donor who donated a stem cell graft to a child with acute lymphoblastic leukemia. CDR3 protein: CSSSPQRISEYTGELFF. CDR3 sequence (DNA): TGTTCCAGCAGCCCTCAGCGAATCTCCGAATACACCGGGGAGCTGTTTTTT. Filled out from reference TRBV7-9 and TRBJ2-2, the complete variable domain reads DTGVSQNPRHKITKRGQNVTFRCDPISEHNRLYWYRQTLGQGPEFLTYFQNEAQLEKSRLLSDRFSAERPKGSFSTLEIQRTEQGDSAMYLCSSSPQRISEYTGELFFGEGSRLTVL.